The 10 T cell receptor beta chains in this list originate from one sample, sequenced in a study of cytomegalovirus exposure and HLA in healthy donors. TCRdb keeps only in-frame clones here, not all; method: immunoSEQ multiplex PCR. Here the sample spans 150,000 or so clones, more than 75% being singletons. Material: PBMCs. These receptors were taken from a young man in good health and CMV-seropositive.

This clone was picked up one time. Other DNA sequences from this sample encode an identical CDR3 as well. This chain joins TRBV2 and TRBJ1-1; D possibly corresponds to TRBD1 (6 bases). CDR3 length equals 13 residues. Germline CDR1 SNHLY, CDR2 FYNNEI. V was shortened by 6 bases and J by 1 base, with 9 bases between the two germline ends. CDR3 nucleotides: TGTGCCAGCAGCTCACAGGGGAACACTGAAGCTTTCTTT. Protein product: CASSSQGNTEAFF.

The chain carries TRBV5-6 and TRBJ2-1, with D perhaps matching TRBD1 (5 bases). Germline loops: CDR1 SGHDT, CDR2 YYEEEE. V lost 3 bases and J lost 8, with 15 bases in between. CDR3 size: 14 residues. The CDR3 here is CASSSYRGEDEQFF. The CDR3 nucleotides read TGTGCCAGCAGCTCGTATAGGGGTGAGGATGAGCAGTTCTTC.

CDR3 amino acids: CAPEAGGCTGELFF. CDR3 coding DNA: TGTGCACCTGAAGCGGGAGGATGCACCGGGGAGCTGTTTTTT. This chain uses TRBV27 with TRBJ2-2; 9 bases are shared with TRBD2. This CDR3 has 14 residues. Germline assignment: CDR1 MNHEY and CDR2 SMNVEV (reference sequence).

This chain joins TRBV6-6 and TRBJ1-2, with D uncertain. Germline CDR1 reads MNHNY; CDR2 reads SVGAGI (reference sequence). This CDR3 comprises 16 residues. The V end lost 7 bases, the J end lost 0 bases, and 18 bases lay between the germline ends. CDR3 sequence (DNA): TGTGCCAGCACTACTCGCCACCCGCTTGCTAACTATGGCTACACCTTC. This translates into CASTTRHPLANYGYTF.

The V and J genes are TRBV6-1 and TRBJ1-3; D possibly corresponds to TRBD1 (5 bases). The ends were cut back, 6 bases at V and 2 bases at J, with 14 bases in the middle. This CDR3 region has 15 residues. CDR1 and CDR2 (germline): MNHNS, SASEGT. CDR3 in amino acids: CASRGKAGAGNTIYF. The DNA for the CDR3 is TGTGCCAGCAGAGGGAAGGCGGGGGCTGGAAACACCATATATTTT.

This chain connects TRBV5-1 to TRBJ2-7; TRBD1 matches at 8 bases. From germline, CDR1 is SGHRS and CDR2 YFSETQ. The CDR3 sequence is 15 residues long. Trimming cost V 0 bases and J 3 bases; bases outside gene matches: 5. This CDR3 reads CASSLGLGQDYEQYF. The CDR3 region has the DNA TGCGCCAGCAGCTTGGGTTTGGGACAGGACTACGAGCAGTACTTC.

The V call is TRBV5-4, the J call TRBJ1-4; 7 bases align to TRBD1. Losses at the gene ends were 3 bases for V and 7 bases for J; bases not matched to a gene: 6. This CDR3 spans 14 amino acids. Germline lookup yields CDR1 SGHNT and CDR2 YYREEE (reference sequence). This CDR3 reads CASSYDRDSEKLFF. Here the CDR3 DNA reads TGTGCCAGCAGCTATGACCGGGACAGTGAAAAACTGTTTTTT.

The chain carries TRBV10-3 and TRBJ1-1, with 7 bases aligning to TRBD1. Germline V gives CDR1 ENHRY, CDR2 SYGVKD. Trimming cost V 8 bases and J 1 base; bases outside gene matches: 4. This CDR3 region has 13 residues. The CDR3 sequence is CAIGRGQNTEAFF. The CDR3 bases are TGTGCCATCGGTAGGGGGCAGAACACTGAAGCTTTCTTT.

CDR3 residues: CASSLGGTNTEAFF. CDR3 nucleotides: TGTGCCAGCAGCTTAGGAGGCACGAACACTGAAGCTTTCTTT. The chain is built from TRBV7-6 and TRBJ1-1; no clear D gene. Germline values: CDR1 SGHVS, CDR2 FNYEAQ. V shed 1 base and J shed 1 base, with 7 bases lying between them. This CDR3 region has 14 residues.

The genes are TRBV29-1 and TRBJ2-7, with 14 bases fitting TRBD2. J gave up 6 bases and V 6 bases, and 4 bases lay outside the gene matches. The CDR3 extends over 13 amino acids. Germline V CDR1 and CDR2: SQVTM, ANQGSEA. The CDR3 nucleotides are TGCAGCGTCATGGGACTAGCGGGAGTCGAGCAGTACTTC. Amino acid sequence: CSVMGLAGVEQYF.